The clone carrying this T cell receptor (beta chain) was counted at least ten times. Its antigen is not known. The sample is drawn from a study of T cells after yellow fever vaccination. Overall study context: The authors prepared low-cell-number fractions using SMART-Seq v4 Ultra Low Input. Notes on the study in general: The study re-detected most primary-vaccination clones after the booster (about 96% CD4, roughly 88% CD8). A small proportion of clonotypes was detected in both the CD4 and CD8 compartments.

The length of the CDR3 is 15 residues. Germline loops: CDR1 LNHNV, CDR2 YYDKDF (reference sequence). V was cut by 0 bases and J by 1 base, with 7 bases left in between. TCRdb fed the 5' RACE reads into MiXCR, producing one record per CDR3 protein. The repertoire holds nearly 550,000 distinct CDR3 sequences, with roughly a fifth as singletons. The TCR was taken from a man younger than 40 who received the YFV17D yellow fever vaccine. The V call is TRBV15, the J call TRBJ1-5, with D possibly being TRBD1 (5 bases). The material sequenced was PBMCs, taken 15 days after the yellow fever booster vaccination. The CDR3 loop is CATSRDPGSNQPQHF. The CDR3, as DNA: TGTGCCACCAGCAGAGATCCAGGGAGCAATCAGCCCCAGCATTTT.